The TCR beta chain described here comes from a study of regulatory T cells in long-lasting Graves disease (TCRdb year 2021). As for the study more broadly: Antithyroid drugs had been taken for less than 3 months by newly diagnosed Graves' disease patients. Persistent Graves' disease patients were compared with newly diagnosed Graves' disease patients by peripheral blood TCR sequencing and RNA sequencing. A total of about 35 samples underwent TCR sequencing, from roughly 13 patients with persistent Graves' disease and 20 or so patients with newly diagnosed Graves' disease. The study took place in China and was registered as a clinical trial.

The library was built by means of multiplex PCR. The sequencer was an Illumina HiSeq 4000. CDR3 regions were amplified by Arm-PCR with iRepertoire HTBI primers to construct TCR beta libraries. PCR products were gel purified before sequencing. Per the original workflow: Gene usage analysis of CDR3 amino acid clonotypes relied on the 60 or so TRBV and more than twelve TRBJ segments identified across samples. COPE and FqMerger were used to merge filtered high-quality paired reads into contigs. Contigs were aligned with BLAST to IMGT TRBV, TRBD and TRBJ reference genes, and CDR3 was defined per IMGT. Clonotypes above 0.1% frequency were classified as highly expanded clones. Repertoire diversity was measured by Shannon entropy, and V-J evenness by the Gini coefficient. A clonotype was considered public if more than one individual shared it. The public sequencing data were trimmed at Q25 with fastp and processed into clonotypes with MiXCR by TCRdb, which kept only in-frame beta chains. Each CDR3 protein gets just one entry, which takes the most common genes and DNA from the rows behind it. TCRdb's processing, not the study's, gives the V and J calls here. The sample table shows just over 600,000 distinct CDR3 sequences, and roughly 15% are seen once. 18% of the sample comes from the top ten.

Turning to this clonotype: There is no known antigen for this receptor. No base quality values were provided; no much bigger clone lies one nucleotide off.

CDR1 and CDR2 (SNHLY, FYNNEI) derive from the germline V gene. V is cut by 5 bases and J by 2 bases, and the space between the germline ends is 13 bases. The CDR3 measures 14 amino acids from cysteine to phenylalanine. The DNA shown is the 42-base CDR3, in frame from base 1. Reading the label with the study, this specimen's time point is: newly diagnosed GD, antithyroid drugs for less than 3 months. For both TCR sequencing and RNA sequencing, RNA was extracted from PBMCs in TRIzol. Graves' disease was diagnosed according to American Thyroid Association guidelines. The patients came from an endocrinology department in Xi'an, China. Each patient gave approximately 9 milliliters of peripheral blood, collected in an EDTA anticoagulant tube. Ficoll Paque Plus density gradient separation was used to isolate PBMCs, and no additional T cell sorting was done. RNA quality was checked with an Agilent 2100 Bioanalyzer and agarose gel, and concentration with a NanoDrop 2000.

Points the paper makes about the study in general: The authors noted that the small sample size was a limitation that may lower accuracy. Only the TCR beta chain was sequenced and analyzed. TRBV28, TRBJ1-2 and TRBJ2-5 were preferentially used in persistent disease, while TRBV20-1 and TRBJ2-1 were favored in newly diagnosed disease. More public clonotypes were shared among persistent patients (approximately 3,000) than among newly diagnosed patients (approximately 930). The study examined only peripheral blood because the primary lesion, thyroid tissue, could not be accessed. Persistent Graves' disease patients showed lower TCR Shannon entropy and fewer highly expanded clones than newly diagnosed patients, suggesting clonal expansion.

This same sample was also part of a study on T cells in Graves' hyperthyroidism and ophthalmopathy. Drawing on the second study: Graves' hyperthyroidism was defined as stable when no progression to ophthalmopathy occurred over 18 months of follow-up. Hyperthyroidism patients were newly diagnosed, had a disease duration of under 2 months, and were aged 18 to 65 years. Exclusion was applied to patients with uncontrolled infections, other autoimmune diseases, pregnancy or lactation. Diagnoses relied on clinical symptoms, serum thyroxine and TRAb, thyroid ultrasound and orbital computed tomography. For the first round of RT-PCR on the TCR CDR3, the HTBI primer set was used together with the Qiagen OneStep RT-PCR kit. Most expanded thyroid clonotypes (frequency above 0.001) were also found in blood, which suggests that blood repertoires may mirror thyroid immune responses. A 13 V-J signature model separated ophthalmopathy from stable hyperthyroidism, with 87.88% sensitivity and around 84% specificity in cross-validation and 80%/75% in testing. In validation, the model predicted progression to ophthalmopathy with over 60% sensitivity and less than 80% specificity, a median of around six months before onset. TCR V-J signatures able to tell the groups apart were searched for in a discovery cohort of 90 to 100 patients, of whom 43 had Graves' ophthalmopathy and 55 to 65 had stable Graves' hyperthyroidism. Whether ophthalmopathy could be predicted prospectively was tested in an independent validation cohort made up of fewer than 20 hyperthyroidism patients plus 17 patients who later progressed to ophthalmopathy. The 75 to 100 discovery patients were randomly split 7:3 into training and test sets. In addition, the study compared T-cell repertoires in thyroid tissue and in blood from roughly 6 Graves' hyperthyroidism patients. Following sampling, methimazole starting at 30 mg daily was given to hyperthyroidism patients, and high-dose intravenous methylprednisolone was given to ophthalmopathy patients. Libraries were constructed in a second round of multiplex PCR, after which size selection and purification were carried out. Sequencing of the libraries was done on an Illumina HiSeq2000 using paired-end 100 bp reads. SOAPnuke was used to process the raw data, removing reads that contained adapters or uncalled bases, had a mean Phred below 15, or lacked an exact match to the constant primer or identifier. COPE v1.2.5 was used to merge the high-quality paired reads, and each unique nucleotide sequence was defined as a clonotype. MiTCR v1.1 was used to align clonotypes to the IMGT TRBV, TRBD and TRBJ reference segments. Analysis was restricted to V-J combinations with a frequency above 0.0001, which covered 99% to 99.2% of repertoires. A TCS score was defined as the ratio of F50 (clonal expansion) to E x V (chaos), with BLOSUM62-based TCRdist applied between CDR3 peptides within each V-J. Welch's t-statistics and random forest reduced around 510 V-J features to about 12, which were used in a naive Bayes classifier (R e1071). Sample size was not statistically predetermined, and investigators were not blinded to group allocation. The paper reports TCR Vbeta CDR3 sequencing of fewer than 150 peripheral blood samples: under 45 ophthalmopathy, about 75 hyperthyroidism and approximately 17 progressor patients.

The source material was peripheral blood mononuclear cells (PBMCs), sampled at new diagnosis, from a patient treated with antithyroid drugs. The rearrangement combines TRBV2 with TRBJ2-7, with the identity of the D gene unclear. The receptor comes from a woman in her 30s with Graves disease. Donor details come from another sample of the same person, matched by shared clones. The CDR3 region: CASSREIPTYEQYF. The sequence in DNA is TGTGCCAGCAGTAGGGAAATCCCTACCTACGAGCAGTACTTC.